This TCR beta chain appears in the sequencing data of a study of blood T cell repertoires in COVID-19. The overall study: The origin of the acute and convalescent COVID-19 samples was the United States, Italy and Spain.

The assay was immunoSEQ multiplex PCR, and TCRdb's table has in-frame clones only and misses some. The table has fewer than 300,000 clones, around nine tenths seen once. From germline, CDR1 is LGHDT and CDR2 YNNKEL (reference sequence). The length of the CDR3 is 16 residues. V dropped 4 bases and J dropped 7; count of bases not matched to a gene: 10. This TCR derives from a man aged 25 to 40 with acute or convalescent COVID-19. The chain uses TRBV3-1 (or the pseudogene TRBV3-2) and TRBJ2-2; 9 bases are shared with TRBD2. Sequenced sample: peripheral blood. The CDR3 loop reads CASSLAAGGPGGELFF. As DNA, the CDR3 is TGTGCCAGCAGCCTGGCGGCGGGGGGGCCTGGCGGGGAGCTGTTTTTT.